The next 17 T cell receptor beta chains were all read from a single sample in a study of blood T cell repertoires in COVID-19. The data were produced by immunoSEQ multiplex PCR, yet TCRdb's version contains in-frame clones alone and is incomplete. The sample lists more than 110,000 clones, 75% to 80% seen once, with 2.5% to 3% in the top ten. Source material: PBMCs or T cells enriched from blood (not recorded which). These receptors originate from a woman between 45 and 65 years old who had recovered from COVID-19.

This clone was seen once. This sequence joins TRBV12-5 and TRBJ1-6; unclear D gene. CDR1 and CDR2 from the germline V gene are LGHNT and FRNRAP. Trimming cost V 6 bases and J 7 bases, with 13 bases left between them. The CDR3 loop spans 14 amino acids. In DNA form, the CDR3 reads TGTGCTAGTGGCTCTCCTCCGGTGAATTCACCCCTCCACTTT. It encodes CASGSPPVNSPLHF.

The chain combines TRBV6-5 with TRBJ1-2; D gene unclear. Germline CDR1 and CDR2: MNHEY and SVGAGI. The CDR3 totals 16 residues. The V end lost 4 bases, the J end lost 2 bases, and 17 bases lay between the germline ends. The CDR3 here is CASSFTISGTNYGYTF. The CDR3 region has the DNA TGTGCCAGCAGTTTCACTATTAGTGGTACAAACTATGGCTACACCTTC.

In DNA form, the CDR3 reads TGTGCCAGCAGGACTATAACAGGGGAGGAGATTGAAAAACTGTTTTTT. Translation: CASRTITGEEIEKLFF. This rearrangement joins TRBV28 to TRBJ1-4, with TRBD1 matching 7 bases. CDR1 is MDHEN and CDR2 is SYDVKM in the germline V gene. CDR3 length: 16 amino acids. The V segment lost 6 bases and the J segment 7 bases; nucleotides outside the gene matches: 14.

The J gene is TRBJ2-1, the V gene TRBV11-3, with D maybe TRBD2 (5 bases). CDR3 length: 13 residues. V dropped 8 bases and J dropped 2 bases, with 10 bases sitting between them. Germline loops: CDR1 SGHNT, CDR2 YENEEA. This CDR3 is CASEGSAYNEQFF. The CDR3 coding sequence is TGTGCCAGCGAAGGGAGCGCCTACAATGAGCAGTTCTTC. Full variable domain (missing parts from reference TRBV11-3 and TRBJ2-1): EAGVVQSPRYKIIEKKQPVAFWCNPISGHNTLYWYLQNLGQGPELLIRYENEEAVDDSQLPKDRFSAERLKGVDSTLKIQPAELGDSAVYLCASEGSAYNEQFFGPGTRLTVL.

The J gene is TRBJ2-2, the V gene TRBV9; weak D call: TRBD2 (6 bases). Trimming took off 2 bases at V and 3 bases at J, with 11 bases between the two ends. Germline V lookup: CDR1 SGDLS, CDR2 YYNGEE. The CDR3 consists of 15 residues. For the CDR3, the DNA is TGTGCCAGCAGCGTTTCCTCGGGGGACACCGGGGAGCTGTTTTTT. It codes for CASSVSSGDTGELFF.

The chain links TRBV6-5 to TRBJ2-2; 10 bases agree with TRBD2. This CDR3 contains 15 residues. Germline trimming cut 9 bases from V and 9 bases from J; bases unmatched to any gene: 13. Germline CDR1 MNHEY, CDR2 SVGAGI. CDR3 protein: CARNFSGRTIRELFF. Here the CDR3 DNA reads TGTGCCAGAAACTTTAGCGGGAGGACGATCAGGGAGCTGTTTTTT.

The rearrangement links TRBV7-8 to TRBJ2-1, with 15 positions matching TRBD2. Trimming cost V 4 bases and J 2 bases; bases outside gene matches: 6. Germline-derived CDR1 and CDR2 are SGHVS and FQNEAQ. This CDR3 is 18 amino acids long. CDR3 amino acids: CASSSFGLAGGTYNEQFF. The CDR3 DNA sequence: TGTGCCAGCAGCTCATTCGGACTAGCGGGAGGGACCTACAATGAGCAGTTCTTC.

The chain links TRBV28 to TRBJ1-5; perhaps TRBD1 as D (6 bases). V was shortened by 1 base and J by 0 bases, with 13 bases between the two germline ends. CDR1 MDHEN and CDR2 SYDVKM come from the germline V gene. CDR3 size: 17 residues. Written as DNA, the CDR3 is TGTGCCAGCAGTTTATTAGGGACACCTAATAGCAATCAGCCCCAGCATTTT. This encodes CASSLLGTPNSNQPQHF. The full variable domain, completed using reference TRBV28 and TRBJ1-5, is DVKVTQSSRYLVKRTGEKVFLECVQDMDHENMFWYRQDPGLGLRLIYFSYDVKMKEKGDIPEGYSVSREKKERFSLILESASTNQTSMYLCASSLLGTPNSNQPQHFGDGTRLSIL.

This clone has a handful of counts. The chain combines TRBV18 with TRBJ1-2, with TRBD1 identical over 8 bases. The germline CDR1 and CDR2 sequences are KGHSH and LQKENI. The CDR3 loop spans 19 amino acids. V gave up 4 bases and J gave up 4 bases; unmatched junction bases: 20. CDR3 protein: CASSLTDHSQITGGYGYTF. The CDR3 DNA follows: TGTGCCAGCTCACTCACCGATCACAGCCAGATAACAGGGGGCTATGGCTACACCTTC.

The chain carries TRBV6-5 and TRBJ1-1; D ambiguous. The CDR3 length is 13 residues. Germline V gives CDR1 MNHEY, CDR2 SVGAGI. The V and J ends lost 6 bases and 0 bases respectively, with 8 bases between them. The CDR3 sequence: CASSSLMNTEAFF. The CDR3 nucleotides read TGTGCCAGCAGCTCCCTAATGAACACTGAAGCTTTCTTT.

The DNA for the CDR3 is TGTGCCAGCAGCGTATCGGTTTCGGATCAGCCCCAGCATTTT. As protein: CASSVSVSDQPQHF. This chain links TRBV9 with TRBJ1-5; D remains unclear. The CDR3 has 14 amino acids. Trimming took off 1 base at V and 5 bases at J, with 10 bases between the two ends. Germline CDR1 is SGDLS and CDR2 is YYNGEE.

V gene TRBV6-5 combines with J gene TRBJ1-3, with 11 nucleotides matching TRBD1. The CDR3 is 15 amino acids. Trimming cost V 6 bases and J 8 bases; bases outside gene matches: 9. CDR1 and CDR2 from the germline V gene are MNHEY and SVGAGI. CDR3 protein: CASRRGDRGADTIYF. The CDR3 region has the DNA TGTGCCAGCAGACGTGGGGACAGGGGGGCCGACACCATATATTTT.

V gene TRBV7-9 combines with J gene TRBJ2-3; 7 bases line up with TRBD2. The CDR3 contains 16 residues. Per germline, CDR1 SEHNR and CDR2 FQNEAQ (reference sequence). J lost 0 bases, V lost 5 bases, and 8 bases had no gene match. CDR3 sequence (DNA): TGTGCCAGCAGCACTACGGGACTAAATAGCACAGATACGCAGTATTTT. This encodes CASSTTGLNSTDTQYF.

The V gene is TRBV5-1, the J gene TRBJ2-3; the match to TRBD2 covers 9 bases. The junction had 4 bases not matched to a gene; V was cut back by 0 bases and J by 2 bases. The length of the CDR3 is 16 residues. Per the germline V gene, CDR1 is SGHRS and CDR2 is YFSETQ. CDR3 region: CASSLGAGGTTDTQYF. The CDR3 coding sequence is TGCGCCAGCAGCTTGGGTGCGGGGGGGACCACAGATACGCAGTATTTT.

The V and J genes are TRBV19 and TRBJ1-3; 7 bases agree with TRBD1. The CDR3 totals 16 residues. The germline V gene has CDR1 LNHDA and CDR2 SQIVND (reference sequence). V gave up 3 bases and J gave up 0 bases; unmatched junction bases: 5. The CDR3 reads CASSIPGQSSGNTIYF. CDR3 in DNA: TGTGCCAGTAGTATTCCGGGACAGTCCTCTGGAAACACCATATATTTT.

This clone was seen once. Distinct nucleotide sequences in the sample also encode this CDR3. This chain joins TRBV29-1 and TRBJ1-2, with 7 bases that match TRBD1. V shed 4 bases and J 3 bases; nucleotides not matched to a gene: 2. The CDR3 extends over 12 amino acids. CDR1 and CDR2 from the germline V gene are SQVTM and ANQGSEA. In DNA, the CDR3 is TGCAGCGTTGCGGGACAGCACTATGGCTACACCTTC. Protein sequence: CSVAGQHYGYTF.

The J gene is TRBJ1-1, the V gene TRBV27; perhaps TRBD1 as D (6 bases). The CDR3 has 14 amino acids. Germline lookup yields CDR1 MNHEY and CDR2 SMNVEV (reference sequence). With 2 bases removed from V and 10 bases from J, the gap between germline ends came to 17 bases. In DNA form, the CDR3 reads TGTGCCAGCAGTTTACCAGGGGAGACAGCACGAGCTTTCTTT. Protein: CASSLPGETARAFF.